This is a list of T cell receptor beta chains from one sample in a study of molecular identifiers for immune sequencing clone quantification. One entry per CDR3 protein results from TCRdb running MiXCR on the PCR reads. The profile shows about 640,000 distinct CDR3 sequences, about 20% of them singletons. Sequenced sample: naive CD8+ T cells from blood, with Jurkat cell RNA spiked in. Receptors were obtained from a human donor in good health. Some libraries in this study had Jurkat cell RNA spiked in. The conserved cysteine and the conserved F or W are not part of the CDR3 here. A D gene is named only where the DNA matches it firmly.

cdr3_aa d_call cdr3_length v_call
VSSRTSGGADEQF TRBD2 13 TRBV13
ASSWDPNQPQH - 11 TRBV6-5
ASSPGGLSYEQY - 12 TRBV9
SAPGLAGGSNTGELF TRBD2 15 TRBV20-1
AIADGGYEQY - 10 TRBV10-3
ASSLASHQNTEAF - 13 TRBV7-8
SARDHSKSSYEQY - 13 TRBV20-1
ASSSDGLAGYTDTQY TRBD2 15 TRBV6-1
ASSQGEVGLVPPQH - 14 TRBV3-1
ASSRGLAGALSYEQY TRBD2 15 TRBV6-2/TRBV6-3
ASSRNTGPSYNEQF - 14 TRBV5-6
ASSSNPTAYQETQY - 14 TRBV5-5
ASSMLQGTDTQY - 12 TRBV27
ASKGGLLTEAF - 11 TRBV7-9
ASSQKAASMNTEAF - 14 TRBV4-2
ASSLGTGSRGLYYGYT - 16 TRBV7-6
ASSLRAVLDSYNEQF - 15 TRBV7-2
ASSNLETQY - 9 TRBV13
SVESSRAQGYGTQY - 14 TRBV29-1
ASSQDLAAGYNEQF - 14 TRBV4-1
ASSETSYDEQF - 11 TRBV7-9
ASSTGLSYEQY - 11 TRBV28
ASSLAGGTTYEQY TRBD2 13 TRBV11-2
ASSFFLGPSYEQY - 13 TRBV27
ASSLRQGATDTQY TRBD1 13 TRBV5-4
SVDAENTEAF - 10 TRBV29-1
SARDLSPEADSYEQY - 15 TRBV20-1
ASSYTRLAGGPISNTGELF TRBD2 19 TRBV6-2/TRBV6-3
ASSFTLAETYEQY TRBD2 13 TRBV11-1
SAQTLSSGRTHNEQF TRBD2 15 TRBV20-1
ASSLAGSDEQF - 11 TRBV7-9
ASSLRGVEAF - 10 TRBV7-9
ASSPVLQEKGAYGYT - 15 TRBV6-4
ATAKWDYGYT - 10 TRBV24-1
ASSQETPSGRYEQY TRBD2 14 TRBV4-2
ASSLDRDSGANVLT TRBD1 14 TRBV5-4
AWSEGLGNYEQF TRBD2 12 TRBV30
ASSFSSVSGLITDTQY - 16 TRBV28
ASSLRYRTGEDTDTQY TRBD1 16 TRBV11-2
ASSWKGTDTQY - 11 TRBV27
ASSFLTGSNQPQH - 13 TRBV11-2
SVGAGLAKNIQY - 12 TRBV29-1
SASPQGIEKLF - 11 TRBV20-1
ASTDLADGEIVYEQY - 15 TRBV7-9
ASSLRSGGNYNEQF TRBD2 14 TRBV5-1
ASSSRGAPGELF - 12 TRBV11-3
ASSLVRSLEAF - 11 TRBV5-8
ASSLSSRVSGGDNGYT TRBD1 16 TRBV7-2
ASSIGDTSNTEAF - 13 TRBV19
ASSQGGTQETQY - 12 TRBV4-3
ASSLSGGAPQH - 11 TRBV27